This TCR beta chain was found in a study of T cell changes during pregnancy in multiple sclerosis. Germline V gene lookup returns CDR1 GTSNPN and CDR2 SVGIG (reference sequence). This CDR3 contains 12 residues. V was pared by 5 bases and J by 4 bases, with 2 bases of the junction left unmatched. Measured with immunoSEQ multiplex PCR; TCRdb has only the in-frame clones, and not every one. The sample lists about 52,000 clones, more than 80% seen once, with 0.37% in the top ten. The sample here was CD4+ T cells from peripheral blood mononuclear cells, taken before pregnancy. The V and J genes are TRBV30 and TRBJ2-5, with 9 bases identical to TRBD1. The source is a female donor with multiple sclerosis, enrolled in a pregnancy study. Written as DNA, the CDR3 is TGTGCCTGGGGGACAGGGACAGAGACCCAGTACTTC. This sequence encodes CAWGTGTETQYF.